One sample yielded the 10 T cell receptor beta chains listed below, sequenced in a study of metastatic and nonmetastatic thyroid tumors. TCRdb re-processed the PCR reads through MiXCR. The table includes fewer than 20,000 clones, approximately 24% detected once. No patient had received any treatment before thyroid surgery. The specimen was tumor tissue. The receptors originated from a male donor with papillary thyroid cancer or a benign thyroid nodule (not recorded which). Some clones in this sample may be carry-over from other donors' samples.

This clone was seen a single time. The chain has TRBV5-4 and TRBJ1-3, with unresolved D. This CDR3 comprises 14 residues. Trimming took 0 bases from V and 4 from J, leaving 8 bases between them. Germline CDR1 and CDR2: SGHNT and YYREEE (reference sequence). CDR3 in amino acids: CASSLVGSGNTIYF. The DNA of the CDR3 is TGTGCCAGCAGCTTGGTTGGCAGCGGAAACACCATATATTTT.

The CDR3 is CASSKNPGTYEQYF. CDR3 DNA sequence: TGTGCCAGCAGTAAGAATCCTGGGACCTACGAGCAGTACTTC. The V call is TRBV6-4, the J call TRBJ2-7, with D unclear. Looked up from germline, CDR1 is MRHNA and CDR2 is SNTAGT. V was pared by 5 bases and J by 2 bases, with 13 bases between. The CDR3 has 14 amino acids.

This clone was seen many times. In DNA, the CDR3 is TGTGCCAGCAGCCTCTTGACAGGGAGTAACAATGAGCAGTTCTTC. Translation: CASSLLTGSNNEQFF. This chain joins TRBV4-2 and TRBJ2-1; 7 nucleotides agree with TRBD1. Trimming took 4 bases from V and 5 from J; bases not matched to a gene: 8. Germline CDR1 reads LGHNA; CDR2 reads YNFKEQ. The CDR3 length is 15 residues.

The chain is built from TRBV5-1 and TRBJ2-1, with D possibly called TRBD1 or TRBD2 (6 bases each). This CDR3 spans 15 amino acids. Germline CDR1 reads SGHRS; CDR2 reads YFSETQ. V was shortened by 2 bases and J by 4 bases, with 13 bases between the two germline ends. The CDR3 region is CASSFVGGRYNEQFF. Written as DNA, the CDR3 is TGCGCCAGCAGCTTCGTGGGGGGCCGGTACAATGAGCAGTTCTTC.

The chain carries TRBV27 and TRBJ2-3; D is perhaps TRBD1 (5 bases). V was clipped by 3 bases and J by 6 bases, with 13 bases between them. The germline V gene has CDR1 MNHEY and CDR2 SMNVEV (reference sequence). The CDR3 is 14 residues long. As DNA, the CDR3 is TGTGCCAGCAGTTTTGCCTGGGGCGTCGATACGCAGTATTTT. Amino acids: CASSFAWGVDTQYF.

This clone was recorded at least ten times. This sequence joins TRBV27 and TRBJ2-7; D is unclear. Germline V gene lookup returns CDR1 MNHEY and CDR2 SMNVEV (reference sequence). The V end was cut by 6 bases, the J end by 4 bases, with 13 bases between. This CDR3 comprises 13 residues. The CDR3 DNA follows: TGTGCCAGCAGGTCTCAGAGTTTATACGAGCAGTACTTC. It codes for CASRSQSLYEQYF.

The V call is TRBV4-1, the J call TRBJ1-2, with a possible D match to TRBD1 (6 bases). There are 11 residues in the CDR3. Germline assignment: CDR1 MGHRA and CDR2 YSYEKL. V dropped 8 bases and J dropped 5 bases, with 9 bases sitting between them. The CDR3 spells CASGQGYGYTF. The CDR3 coding sequence is TGCGCCAGCGGGCAGGGGTATGGCTACACCTTC.

There are a few counts of this clone. The V call is TRBV6-2 or TRBV6-3, the J call TRBJ2-5; D is uncertain. V shed 2 bases and J shed 0 bases, with 4 bases lying between them. Germline-derived CDR1 and CDR2 are MNHEY and SVGEGT. The CDR3 spans 13 residues. The CDR3 coding sequence is TGTGCCAGCAGTTACCGGGACCAAGAGACCCAGTACTTC. It yields the protein CASSYRDQETQYF.

The genes are TRBV24-1 and TRBJ2-1; 12 positions agree with TRBD2. The germline V gene has CDR1 KGHDR and CDR2 SFDVKD. The CDR3 has 16 amino acids. With 4 bases clipped from V and 2 bases from J, the junction kept 2 bases outside the gene matches. The CDR3 sequence: CATSETSGGPYNEQFF. CDR3 DNA sequence: TGTGCCACCAGTGAGACTAGCGGGGGCCCCTACAATGAGCAGTTCTTC.

By proportion, this clone is medium-sized. This chain links TRBV7-9 with TRBJ1-2, with a possible D match to TRBD1 (6 bases). CDR3 size: 15 residues. Trimming pared 5 bases from V and 6 bases from J, leaving 19 bases between. Germline V gene lookup returns CDR1 SEHNR and CDR2 FQNEAQ (reference sequence). The CDR3 DNA reads as TGTGCCAGCAGCCGTCGAGTGGGGGGCGGGGATGGCTACACCTTC. Its translation: CASSRRVGGGDGYTF.